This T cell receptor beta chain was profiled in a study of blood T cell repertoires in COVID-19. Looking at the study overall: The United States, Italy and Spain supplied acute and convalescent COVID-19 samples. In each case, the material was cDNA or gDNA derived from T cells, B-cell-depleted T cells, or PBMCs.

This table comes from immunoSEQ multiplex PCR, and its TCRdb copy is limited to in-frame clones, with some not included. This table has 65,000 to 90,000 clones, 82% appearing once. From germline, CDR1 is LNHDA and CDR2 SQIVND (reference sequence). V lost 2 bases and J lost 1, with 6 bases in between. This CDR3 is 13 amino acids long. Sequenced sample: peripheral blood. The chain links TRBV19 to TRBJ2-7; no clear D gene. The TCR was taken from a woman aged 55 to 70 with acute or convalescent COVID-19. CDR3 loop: CASSISASYEQYF. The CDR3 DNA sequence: TGTGCCAGTAGTATAAGCGCGTCCTACGAGCAGTACTTC. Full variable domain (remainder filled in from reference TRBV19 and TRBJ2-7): DGGITQSPKYLFRKEGQNVTLSCEQNLNHDAMYWYRQDPGQGLRLIYYSQIVNDFQKGDIAEGYSVSREKKESFPLTVTSAQKNPTAFYLCASSISASYEQYFGPGTRLTVT.